Listed below are T cell receptor beta chains from one sample, sequenced in a study of cytomegalovirus exposure and HLA in healthy donors. The assay was immunoSEQ multiplex PCR, and TCRdb's table has in-frame clones only and misses some. This sample has roughly 120,000 clones, with approximately 72% found just once. The sample comprised PBMCs. The receptor set was obtained from a man aged 55 to 70 in good health and CMV-seropositive. Both conserved end residues are part of each CDR3. The order of the fields is V gene, CDR3 protein.

V gene: TRBV7-9
CDR3 protein: CASSGGAGRSSYNSPLHF

V gene: TRBV14
CDR3 protein: CASSRMGQNVGGYTF

V gene: TRBV18
CDR3 protein: CASSSNQSPERQYF

V gene: TRBV5-1
CDR3 protein: CASSRDGLAQPQHF

V gene: TRBV9
CDR3 protein: CASSPSGGGDYGYTF

V gene: TRBV28
CDR3 protein: CASSVYRGGMNTEAFF

V gene: TRBV27
CDR3 protein: CASSLGTGQTDTQYF

V gene: TRBV19
CDR3 protein: CASRDRGYSNQPQHF

V gene: TRBV5-4
CDR3 protein: CASSPDRVVTTAFF

V gene: TRBV6-6
CDR3 protein: CASSYTFLDEQYF

V gene: TRBV27
CDR3 protein: CASSLGALAGVEETQYF

V gene: TRBV2
CDR3 protein: CASSVTGDAGNTIYF

V gene: TRBV7-9
CDR3 protein: CASSLIASTDTQYF

V gene: TRBV7-9
CDR3 protein: CSSSWEPYEQYF

V gene: TRBV11-2
CDR3 protein: CASSTNRESREKLFF

V gene: TRBV5-1
CDR3 protein: CASSLTSESSYEQYF

V gene: TRBV6-4
CDR3 protein: CASRGGLAENNEQFF

V gene: TRBV2
CDR3 protein: CASSLDRGRYGYTF

V gene: TRBV11-2
CDR3 protein: CASSLAGTPYYEQYF

V gene: TRBV7-3
CDR3 protein: CASSLRGTGVGETQYF

V gene: TRBV28
CDR3 protein: CASSWTGGNEKLFF

V gene: TRBV9
CDR3 protein: CASSTRQGGSKNIQYF

V gene: TRBV25-1
CDR3 protein: CASSPMSDRANQETQYF

V gene: TRBV5-1
CDR3 protein: CASSPRDRGRDTQYF

V gene: TRBV7-2
CDR3 protein: CASSLSRLAGADTQYF

V gene: TRBV10-1
CDR3 protein: CASTPRDRGLYSNQPQHF

V gene: TRBV19
CDR3 protein: CASSILPAKGDPYEQYF

V gene: TRBV4-1
CDR3 protein: CASSQRLEGGTQLPQHF

V gene: TRBV5-6
CDR3 protein: CASSAGLITEAFF

V gene: TRBV5-1
CDR3 protein: CASSLGGGANEKLFF

V gene: TRBV5-1
CDR3 protein: CASSAGARGGVDEQFF

V gene: TRBV15
CDR3 protein: CATSSLFLNTEAFF

V gene: TRBV5-4
CDR3 protein: CASSFGTSGRGSWAFF

V gene: TRBV10-3
CDR3 protein: CATRQGWTNEKLFF

V gene: TRBV11-2
CDR3 protein: CASSLATGKAFF

V gene: TRBV7-8
CDR3 protein: CASSPDRVNSYEQYF

V gene: TRBV7-9
CDR3 protein: CASSLAPRDGAFF

V gene: TRBV5-1
CDR3 protein: CASQQGSGGRWETQYF

V gene: TRBV7-8
CDR3 protein: CASSSRRGGEQYF

V gene: TRBV18
CDR3 protein: CASSPQTGADGYTF

V gene: TRBV4-2
CDR3 protein: CASSPFLPTGDTGSNQPQHF

V gene: TRBV5-4
CDR3 protein: CASSLLNEQYF

V gene: TRBV5-1
CDR3 protein: CASSLALGGQETQYF

V gene: TRBV10-3
CDR3 protein: CAISEGTASYEQYF

V gene: TRBV28
CDR3 protein: CASSPMDRANTGELFF

V gene: TRBV28
CDR3 protein: CASSPPPRGLAGGRISTDTQYF

V gene: TRBV5-4
CDR3 protein: CASSLALKGLTEAFF

V gene: TRBV2
CDR3 protein: CASSPEKGGRSPLHF

V gene: TRBV9
CDR3 protein: CASSVRQGSDYGYTF

V gene: TRBV6-6
CDR3 protein: CASSWGENQPQHF

V gene: TRBV29-1
CDR3 protein: CSVGRGVRTGELFF

V gene: TRBV15
CDR3 protein: CATSLAPYEQFF

V gene: TRBV5-1
CDR3 protein: CASSSFSGGAVEQFF

V gene: TRBV7-9
CDR3 protein: CASSLADLSGEKLFF

V gene: TRBV6-6
CDR3 protein: CASSYEGLVQPQHF